This paragraph reports one TCR beta chain. The sample holds a few counts of this clonotype. It lacks a known antigen. Per-base quality was not reported, and no clone a single base away is much larger than it. Trimming at the junction amounts to 9 bases on V and 4 bases on J, and the germline ends lie 12 bases apart. Looking up the germline V gene yields CDR1 SGHVS and CDR2 FQNEAQ. The CDR3 spans 13 residues, from the cysteine through the phenylalanine. Of all the DNA, just the CDR3 is kept, 39 bases in frame from base 1. The data were taken from a study of T-cell memory formation after mild COVID-19 (dated by TCRdb to the early 2020s). Regarding the complete study: TCR sequence clusters from the two donors were largely donor specific. The cohort was made up of two young adult volunteers, one female and one male, who were previously healthy. In two donors, T-cell clones that expanded and contracted after mild COVID-19 were followed by sequencing TCRalpha and TCRbeta repertoires longitudinally.

The sequencer listed for this sample is Illumina NovaSeq 6000. TCRalpha and TCRbeta cDNA libraries were built by 5'RACE with constant-segment primers, adding sample barcodes and unique molecular identifiers. Trizol reagent was used to extract RNA from every sample. The libraries were amplified in two PCR steps, and the second step added a second sample barcode and Illumina TruSeq adapters. Sequencing of the libraries was done on an Illumina NovaSeq, producing 2 x 150 bp paired-end reads. The published analysis was carried out like this. The reads were demultiplexed and collapsed into UMI-guided consensus sequences using migec v1.2.7. Using mixcr v2.1.11, UMI consensuses were aligned to TRA and TRB V and J templates and then assembled into clonotypes. Clonotypes were classified as expanded or contracted when called significant by both edgeR and NoisET, with noise models trained on biological replicates. For edgeR calls, the thresholds were a false discovery rate-adjusted p below 0.01 and a log2 fold-change of 1. As an exploratory analysis of dynamics, max-normalized trajectories of the 1000 most abundant clonotypes were examined with PCA combined with hierarchical clustering. Separately sequenced CD4+ and CD8+ repertoires were used to assign a CD4 or CD8 phenotype to each responding clone. The public reads were reanalyzed by TCRdb: fastp trimming at Q25, MiXCR alignment, in-frame beta chains only. Entries that share a CDR3 protein sequence are merged under the most common genes and DNA. For this entry, the V and J calls and clone size follow TCRdb and not the study's own pipeline. Across this sample there are under 550,000 distinct CDR3 sequences, with about 18% seen only once. Of the sample, 10% to 15% is held by the ten largest clones.

Ficoll-Paque density gradient centrifugation was the method used to isolate PBMCs. What the study reported, not specific to this receptor: The detection of some responding clones in pre-infection memory suggests that pre-existing cross-reactive memory T cells joined the SARS-CoV-2 response. Contracting CD4+ clones were found mainly in CM and EM memory subsets, while CD8+ clones were enriched in EMRA. From day 15 to 85, contracting clones showed balanced CD4/CD8 phenotypes, whereas a second wave of clones that expanded from day 15 to 37 leaned towards CD4+. Only two mild cases were covered in the study, and larger cohorts including severe cases with pre-infection samples were considered necessary. The second-wave clones that peaked on day 37 were not confirmed to be SARS-CoV-2 specific.

The V and J segments used are TRBV7-8 and TRBJ1-4; there is no confident call for the D gene. Sequenced material: PBMCs or a T cell subset sorted from them (not recorded which). This clonotype was sampled from an adult woman who had mild COVID-19 (a few samples of this study predate the infection). The sample titles of this study are shuffled in the database, so cell type and time point are left out; the donor was told from shared clones. The DNA reads TGTGCCAGTTCGGGCGGACTTAATGAAAAACTGTTTTTT. The resulting protein is CASSGGLNEKLFF. The entire variable domain, with the stretches around the CDR3 drawn from the reference TRBV7-8 and TRBJ1-4 proteins, is GAGVSQSPRYKVAKRGQDVALRCDPISGHVSLFWYQQALGQGPEFLTYFQNEAQLDKSGLPSDRFFAERPEGSVSTLKIQRTQQEDSAVYLCASSGGLNEKLFFGSGTQLSVL.